Below are 14 T cell receptor beta chains sequenced from a single sample in a study of T cell responses to AZD1222 COVID-19 vaccine. Clones were sequenced by immunoSEQ multiplex PCR, and TCRdb holds only the in-frame ones, with some missing. The sample comprises around 160,000 clones, roughly four fifths of which are singletons, and around 4.1% rests with the top ten. The source was peripheral blood, collected on day 0 of MenACWY control vaccination. Receptors were obtained from an adult in good health.

The rearrangement uses TRBV5-1 and TRBJ1-6; the match to TRBD1 covers 7 bases. Germline V lookup: CDR1 SGHRS, CDR2 YFSETQ. V lost 6 bases, J lost 7 bases, and 10 bases stayed unmatched. The CDR3 has 15 amino acids. CDR3 protein: CASNLWTGLNSPLHF. As DNA, the CDR3 is TGCGCCAGCAACCTCTGGACAGGACTAAATTCACCCCTCCACTTT. Drawing the rest from reference TRBV5-1 and TRBJ1-6, the complete variable domain is KAGVTQTPRYLIKTRGQQVTLSCSPISGHRSVSWYQQTPGQGLQFLFEYFSETQRNKGNFPGRFSGRQFSNSRSEMNVSTLELGDSALYLCASNLWTGLNSPLHFGNGTRLTVT.

The genes are TRBV7-9 and TRBJ1-6; D gene uncertain. The V end was cut by 5 bases, the J end by 10 bases, with 15 bases between. The CDR3 totals 14 residues. In germline, CDR1 is SEHNR, CDR2 FQNEAQ (reference sequence). CDR3 residues: CASSRDIPGSPLHF. The CDR3 region has the DNA TGTGCCAGCAGCAGAGACATTCCCGGGTCACCCCTCCACTTT. Combining the CDR3 with reference TRBV7-9 and TRBJ1-6 gives the whole variable domain DTGVSQNPRHKITKRGQNVTFRCDPISEHNRLYWYRQTLGQGPEFLTYFQNEAQLEKSRLLSDRFSAERPKGSFSTLEIQRTEQGDSAMYLCASSRDIPGSPLHFGNGTRLTVT.

This clone was counted ten times or more. The CDR3 sequence is CASSLEPGGYEQFF. The CDR3 coding sequence is TGTGCCAGCAGCCTGGAACCAGGGGGGTATGAGCAGTTCTTC. J is TRBJ2-1 and V is TRBV11-2; maybe TRBD1 (7 bases). The CDR3 has 14 amino acids. The V gene's germline CDR1 is SGHAT and CDR2 FQNNGV. With 5 bases removed from V and 8 bases from J, the gap between germline ends came to 16 bases.

The chain has TRBV3-1 (or the pseudogene TRBV3-2) and TRBJ1-3; a possible D gene is TRBD1 (6 bases). The CDR3 extends over 16 amino acids. Trimming took 4 bases from V and 4 from J, leaving 17 bases between them. Germline assignment: CDR1 LGHDT and CDR2 YNNKEL (reference sequence). CDR3 sequence: CASSLRPGGTGNTIYF. Here the CDR3 DNA reads TGTGCCAGCAGCCTCCGTCCGGGGGGGACAGGAAACACCATATATTTT.

The chain employs TRBV6-9 and TRBJ1-6; 7 nucleotides agree with TRBD1. The germline gives CDR1 MNHGY, CDR2 SVAAGI. CDR3 length: 13 amino acids. The V segment lost 6 bases and the J segment 7 bases; nucleotides outside the gene matches: 3. This chain's CDR3 is CASSGTENSPLHF. CDR3 DNA sequence: TGTGCCAGCAGCGGGACAGAGAATTCACCCCTCCACTTT.

This clone was recorded only once. The chain joins TRBV5-1 to TRBJ1-1; D is perhaps TRBD1 (6 bases). The ends were cut back, 7 bases at V and 0 bases at J, with 10 bases in the middle. The CDR3 consists of 13 residues. Germline V gene lookup returns CDR1 SGHRS and CDR2 YFSETQ. CDR3 in DNA: TGCGCCAGCCAGGGACACTTGAACACTGAAGCTTTCTTT. Protein: CASQGHLNTEAFF.

The V and J genes are TRBV3-1 (or the pseudogene TRBV3-2) and TRBJ1-2; TRBD1 aligns across 7 bases. Germline assignment: CDR1 LGHDT and CDR2 YNNKEL (reference sequence). V gave up 1 base and J gave up 5 bases; unmatched junction bases: 1. The length of the CDR3 is 13 residues. CDR3 sequence: CASSQGTGYGYTF. In DNA, the CDR3 is TGTGCCAGCAGCCAAGGGACAGGTTATGGCTACACCTTC.

This chain joins TRBV3-1 (or the pseudogene TRBV3-2) and TRBJ1-1; weak D call: TRBD1 (6 bases). Trimming removed 4 bases from V and 6 bases from J, with 12 bases in between. There are 13 residues in the CDR3. Germline-derived CDR1 and CDR2 are LGHDT and YNNKEL (reference sequence). The CDR3: CASSPGGRAEAFF. The CDR3, as DNA: TGTGCCAGCAGCCCCGGGGGGCGGGCTGAAGCTTTCTTT.

The genes are TRBV29-1 and TRBJ2-7; TRBD1 might be the D (5 bases). V was trimmed by 7 bases and J by 4 bases, leaving 11 bases between them. The germline V gene has CDR1 SQVTM and CDR2 ANQGSEA. The CDR3 spans 11 residues. In DNA form, the CDR3 reads TGCAGCGGTAAGACAGAGTACGAGCAGTACTTC. Its protein product is CSGKTEYEQYF.

Judged by abundance, this clone is medium-sized. The rearrangement joins TRBV14 to TRBJ2-7; D not certain. The CDR3 loop spans 14 amino acids. CDR1 SGHDN and CDR2 FVKESK come from the germline V gene. V lost 0 bases, J lost 1 base, and 7 bases lay in between. The CDR3 is CASSQESGSYEQYV. CDR3 DNA sequence: TGTGCCAGCAGCCAAGAATCGGGTTCCTACGAGCAGTACGTC.

V and J are TRBV14 and TRBJ1-6; D is undetermined. The germline V gene has CDR1 SGHDN and CDR2 FVKESK. The CDR3 contains 13 residues. V dropped 1 base and J dropped 10 bases, with 8 bases sitting between them. The CDR3 region is CASSQGVLSPLHF. CDR3 sequence (DNA): TGTGCCAGCAGCCAAGGTGTACTCTCACCCCTCCACTTT.

This chain connects TRBV3-1 (or the pseudogene TRBV3-2) to TRBJ1-2; unclear D gene. Deletions cut 0 bases from V and 7 bases from J, with 3 bases between. The CDR3 covers 11 residues. Germline V CDR1 and CDR2: LGHDT, YNNKEL (reference sequence). This CDR3 reads CASSQEAGYTF. The DNA of the CDR3 is TGTGCCAGCAGCCAAGAAGCTGGCTACACCTTC.

This clone came up a few times. The genes are TRBV29-1 and TRBJ1-2; 10 bases are shared with TRBD1. The ends lost 1 base at V and 0 bases at J; junction bases unmatched: 2. CDR3 length equals 15 residues. Germline-derived CDR1 and CDR2 are SQVTM and ANQGSEA. The CDR3 DNA follows: TGCAGCGTTGAAGGGGACAGGGGAGCTAACTATGGCTACACCTTC. Protein sequence: CSVEGDRGANYGYTF.

The CDR3 region is CASSKVGREKLFF. CDR3 sequence (DNA): TGTGCCAGCAGCAAAGTGGGCCGCGAAAAACTGTTTTTT. The chain couples TRBV21-1 to TRBJ1-4; the D call TRBD1 from the table was never checked on the DNA. TRBV21-1 counts as a pseudogene. There are 13 residues in the CDR3.